The 21 T cell receptor beta chains below all came from one sample that was sequenced in a study of cytomegalovirus exposure and HLA in healthy donors. Sequencing was performed with immunoSEQ multiplex PCR; in TCRdb, only in-frame clones are kept and a portion is missing. The data hold about 180,000 clones, with roughly 85% observed a single time. The sequenced sample consisted of PBMCs. These receptors were collected from a man younger than 35 in good health and CMV-seropositive.

V usage is TRBV13 and J usage is TRBJ2-1; possibly TRBD2 for D (8 bases). Germline assignment: CDR1 PRHDT and CDR2 FYEKMQ (reference sequence). The V end lost 3 bases, the J end lost 5 bases, and 20 bases lay between the germline ends. This CDR3 region has 17 residues. The CDR3 loop reads CASSLNREGASHNEQFF. DNA for the CDR3: TGTGCCAGCAGCTTGAATCGGGAGGGGGCCTCTCACAATGAGCAGTTCTTC.

In its sample, this clone was seen once. The V gene is TRBV9, the J gene TRBJ2-1, with D possibly TRBD2 on 6 matching bases. The CDR3 runs 16 residues. The V and J ends lost 4 bases and 5 bases respectively, with 19 bases between them. Per germline, CDR1 SGDLS and CDR2 YYNGEE. CDR3 residues: CASSSGGSGYNNEQFF. For the CDR3, the DNA is TGTGCCAGCAGCTCAGGAGGTAGCGGATACAACAATGAGCAGTTCTTC.

This clone was picked up one time. This chain links TRBV27 with TRBJ2-5; no definite D call. The CDR3 sequence is 14 residues long. From germline, CDR1 is MNHEY and CDR2 SMNVEV (reference sequence). Deletions cut 3 bases from V and 1 base from J, with 9 bases between. In DNA, the CDR3 is TGTGCCAGCAGTTTCCTAGGCAGCCAAGAGACCCAGTACTTC. Translating it yields CASSFLGSQETQYF.

This chain joins TRBV4-2 and TRBJ2-7; weak D call: TRBD2 (6 bases). The length of the CDR3 is 18 residues. Germline V gene data show CDR1 as LGHNA and CDR2 as YNFKEQ. Trimming stripped 0 bases from V and 0 bases from J, with 18 bases between. The CDR3: CASSQEGSSASSSYEQYF. The CDR3, as DNA: TGTGCCAGCAGCCAAGAGGGGTCTAGCGCGTCGAGCTCCTACGAGCAGTACTTC.

V usage is TRBV6-5 and J usage is TRBJ2-7; maybe TRBD1 (6 bases). The ends were cut back, 0 bases at V and 5 bases at J, with 17 bases in the middle. This CDR3 contains 16 residues. Germline-derived CDR1 and CDR2 are MNHEY and SVGAGI. In nucleotides, the CDR3 is TGTGCCAGCAGTTACTCTCTCCGGGACATTGGGGACGAGCAGTACTTC. Translated: CASSYSLRDIGDEQYF.

CDR3 DNA: TGTGCCAGCAGTTACTCCGGACAGGGTAGTTACGAGCAGTACTTC. It yields the protein CASSYSGQGSYEQYF. The chain uses TRBV6-5 and TRBJ2-7; 8 nucleotides align to TRBD1. Germline V lookup: CDR1 MNHEY, CDR2 SVGAGI. This CDR3 has 15 amino acids. With V trimmed by 0 bases and J by 4 bases, 5 bases remained unmatched.

This clone was picked up one time. The chain employs TRBV6-1 and TRBJ2-1; 13 positions agree with TRBD2. The germline CDR1 and CDR2 sequences are MNHNS and SASEGT. The CDR3 spans 14 residues. Trimming cost V 5 bases and J 9 bases; bases outside gene matches: 4. DNA of the CDR3: TGTGCCAGCAGTACAGGACTAGCGGGGGCTGAGCAGTTCTTC. Amino acids: CASSTGLAGAEQFF.

This chain connects TRBV7-2 to TRBJ2-3; TRBD2 aligns across 10 bases. Looked up from germline, CDR1 is SGHTA and CDR2 is FQGNSA. V was clipped by 2 bases and J by 2 bases; unmatched bases: 10. This CDR3 has 18 amino acids. CDR3 DNA sequence: TGTGCCAGCAGCTTAATGGGAGCGGGGGGGGATCTCACAGATACGCAGTATTTT. Translated, it gives CASSLMGAGGDLTDTQYF.

J is TRBJ2-5 and V is TRBV6-5; 8 nucleotides align to TRBD2. Germline trimming cut 2 bases from V and 2 bases from J; bases unmatched to any gene: 7. CDR3 length: 16 amino acids. Germline values: CDR1 MNHEY, CDR2 SVGAGI. In DNA, the CDR3 is TGTGCCAGCAGTTACGATCGGTCTAGCGGGCAAGAGACCCAGTACTTC. Protein: CASSYDRSSGQETQYF.

This rearrangement joins TRBV28 to TRBJ1-1, with D perhaps matching TRBD1 (6 bases). From germline, CDR1 is MDHEN and CDR2 SYDVKM. CDR3 length: 13 amino acids. Trimming left V 7 bases short and J 2 bases short, with 11 bases between. CDR3 residues: CASTLTGNTEAFF. The CDR3, as DNA: TGTGCCAGCACCTTGACAGGAAACACTGAAGCTTTCTTT. Full variable domain (rest looked up from reference TRBV28 and TRBJ1-1): DVKVTQSSRYLVKRTGEKVFLECVQDMDHENMFWYRQDPGLGLRLIYFSYDVKMKEKGDIPEGYSVSREKKERFSLILESASTNQTSMYLCASTLTGNTEAFFGQGTRLTVV.

The genes are TRBV5-1 and TRBJ2-7; 14 bases are shared with TRBD2. V shed 0 bases and J 0 bases; nucleotides not matched to a gene: 2. The CDR3 runs to 17 residues. Per germline, CDR1 SGHRS and CDR2 YFSETQ. This chain's CDR3 is CASSLGGLAGDSYEQYF. CDR3 nucleotides: TGCGCCAGCAGCTTGGGGGGACTAGCGGGAGACTCCTACGAGCAGTACTTC.

The chain has TRBV6-5 and TRBJ2-7; 9 bases align to TRBD2. This CDR3 region has 14 residues. CDR1 is MNHEY, CDR2 SVGAGI, per germline. V trimming: 8 bases; J trimming: 0 bases; junction bases outside the gene matches: 5. The chain's CDR3 is CASHGLANSYEQYF. For the CDR3, the DNA is TGTGCCAGCCATGGACTAGCGAACTCCTACGAGCAGTACTTC.

V is TRBV5-1 and J is TRBJ2-3, with D perhaps matching TRBD2 (6 bases). Germline assignment: CDR1 SGHRS and CDR2 YFSETQ. The CDR3 has 16 residues. Trimming shortened V by 6 bases and J by 0 bases, and 17 bases separated the two germline ends. The CDR3, as DNA: TGCGCCAGCATGACGGCAGGAGGGTCTAGCACAGATACGCAGTATTTT. Translating gives CASMTAGGSSTDTQYF.

Note on this clone: Other DNA sequences of this sample code for an identical CDR3. V gene TRBV25-1 combines with J gene TRBJ2-1; D possibly corresponds to TRBD1 (5 bases). Trimming shortened V by 5 bases and J by 4 bases, and 9 bases separated the two germline ends. The CDR3 loop spans 13 amino acids. Looked up from germline, CDR1 is MGHDK and CDR2 is SYGVNS. In DNA form, the CDR3 reads TGTGCCAGCAGTAGGGGTGGGTACAATGAGCAGTTCTTC. This gives the protein CASSRGGYNEQFF.

The chain employs TRBV7-9 and TRBJ2-1; D unclear. This CDR3 contains 17 residues. Germline lookup yields CDR1 SEHNR and CDR2 FQNEAQ (reference sequence). V was cut by 4 bases and J by 1 base, with 17 bases left in between. The CDR3, as DNA: TGTGCCAGCAGCTCAGACACTCCTCCCTATTCCTACAATGAGCAGTTCTTC. Encoded protein: CASSSDTPPYSYNEQFF.

This clone was observed once. The V call is TRBV28, the J call TRBJ2-1; 11 bases line up with TRBD2. The V gene's germline CDR1 is MDHEN and CDR2 SYDVKM. Trimming cost V 7 bases and J 5 bases; bases outside gene matches: 10. The CDR3 sequence is 16 residues long. CDR3 nucleotide sequence: TGTGCCAGCATTACCCCGGGACTAGCGGATGACAATGAGCAGTTCTTC. This sequence encodes CASITPGLADDNEQFF.

Concerning this clone itself: The same CDR3 arises from other DNA sequences in this sample as well. This rearrangement joins TRBV30 to TRBJ1-2; unclear D gene. Germline values: CDR1 GTSNPN, CDR2 SVGIG (reference sequence). CDR3 size: 11 residues. V was clipped by 1 base and J by 4 bases, with 4 bases between them. The chain's CDR3 is CAWSGGYGYTF. The CDR3 nucleotides read TGTGCCTGGAGTGGCGGCTATGGCTACACCTTC.

The rearrangement links TRBV6-1 to TRBJ1-5, with D possibly TRBD1 on 5 matching bases. The germline V gene encodes CDR1 MNHNS and CDR2 SASEGT. V lost 4 bases, J lost 2 bases, and 12 bases lay in between. The CDR3 runs 15 residues. CDR3 region: CASSGSRAGNQPQHF. CDR3 sequence (DNA): TGTGCCAGCAGTGGGAGCAGGGCGGGCAATCAGCCCCAGCATTTT.

This sequence joins TRBV20-1 and TRBJ2-5; no definite D call. Germline lookup yields CDR1 DFQATT and CDR2 SNEGSKA (reference sequence). V was shortened by 2 bases and J by 6 bases, with 7 bases between the two germline ends. This CDR3 has 11 amino acids. The DNA for the CDR3 is TGCAGTGCTAGAAGTAGAAAGACCCAGTACTTC. Its protein product is CSARSRKTQYF.

V is TRBV7-6 and J is TRBJ1-6, with D tentatively TRBD1 (6 bases). The CDR3 contains 14 residues. Trimming left V 1 base short and J 10 bases short, with 11 bases between. The germline gives CDR1 SGHVS, CDR2 FNYEAQ. The CDR3 DNA is TGTGCCAGCAGCTTAGATACAGGGCGCTCACCCCTCCACTTT. It codes for CASSLDTGRSPLHF.

The chain employs TRBV19 and TRBJ1-5, with TRBD1 identical over 7 bases. Germline V gene lookup returns CDR1 LNHDA and CDR2 SQIVND (reference sequence). The CDR3 extends over 13 amino acids. Unmatched junction bases numbered 4, after V lost 4 bases and J lost 7 bases. The CDR3: CASSTQGRQPQHF. CDR3 sequence (DNA): TGTGCCAGTAGTACACAGGGGCGGCAGCCCCAGCATTTT.